Presented here are 26 T cell receptor beta chains from one specimen sequenced in a study of blood T cell repertoires in COVID-19. Sequencing was performed with immunoSEQ multiplex PCR; in TCRdb, only in-frame clones are kept and a portion is missing. The profile shows approximately 300,000 clones, 75% to 90% of them singletons. The sequencing input was peripheral blood. The receptors shown here come from a man younger than 45 with acute or convalescent COVID-19.

This rearrangement joins TRBV19 to TRBJ2-1; 9 bases map to TRBD1. The germline V gene encodes CDR1 LNHDA and CDR2 SQIVND (reference sequence). There are 16 residues in the CDR3. V dropped 6 bases and J dropped 2; count of bases not matched to a gene: 8. The CDR3 reads CASRAGTGSAYNEQFF. CDR3 in DNA: TGTGCCAGTAGGGCCGGGACAGGGAGCGCCTACAATGAGCAGTTCTTC.

The V and J genes are TRBV24-1 and TRBJ2-1; 7 bases align to TRBD1. This CDR3 has 16 amino acids. Germline CDR1 is KGHDR and CDR2 is SFDVKD. Unmatched junction bases numbered 6, after V lost 5 bases and J lost 0 bases. Here the CDR3 reads CATSGGRGSSYNEQFF. The DNA for the CDR3 is TGTGCCACCAGTGGAGGCAGGGGGAGCTCCTACAATGAGCAGTTCTTC.

The rearrangement joins TRBV14 to TRBJ1-2, with D unresolved. CDR1 SGHDN and CDR2 FVKESK come from the germline V gene. There are 16 residues in the CDR3. V was clipped by 3 bases and J by 3 bases, with 17 bases between them. CDR3 residues: CASSQGRHQSHYGYTF. The CDR3 DNA sequence: TGTGCCAGCAGCCAGGGCCGCCATCAATCCCACTATGGCTACACCTTC. Variable domain in full (rest from reference TRBV14 and TRBJ1-2): EAGVTQFPSHSVIEKGQTVTLRCDPISGHDNLYWYRRVMGKEIKFLLHFVKESKQDESGMPNNRFLAERTGGTYSTLKVQPAELEDSGVYFCASSQGRHQSHYGYTFGSGTRLTVV.

This rearrangement joins TRBV18 to TRBJ1-3; tentative D call: TRBD1 (5 bases). The V end was cut by 4 bases, the J end by 3 bases, with 13 bases between. Germline V lookup: CDR1 KGHSH, CDR2 LQKENI. This CDR3 contains 15 residues. The CDR3 region is CASSQQVFGGNTIYF. Here the CDR3 DNA reads TGTGCCAGCTCACAACAGGTTTTTGGTGGAAACACCATATATTTT.

The chain has TRBV25-1 and TRBJ1-5, with TRBD1 as a possible D gene (6 bases). CDR3 length: 12 residues. Germline V CDR1 and CDR2: MGHDK, SYGVNS. V lost 8 bases, J lost 6 bases, and 11 bases lay in between. The CDR3 sequence: CASSRGSQPQHF. For the CDR3, the DNA is TGTGCCAGCTCCAGGGGTAGTCAGCCCCAGCATTTT.

Only a few counts were recorded for this clone. The chain carries TRBV12-3 or TRBV12-4 and TRBJ1-5; D gene ambiguous. V shed 6 bases and J shed 10 bases, with 10 bases lying between them. The CDR3 sequence is 11 residues long. This CDR3 reads CASSLSYPQHF. DNA for the CDR3: TGTGCCAGCAGCCTATCGTACCCCCAGCATTTT.

The gene calls are TRBV19 and TRBJ1-5; a weak D match, TRBD1 (6 bases). Trimming removed 6 bases at V and 5 bases at J, with 17 bases between. Germline CDR1 LNHDA, CDR2 SQIVND (reference sequence). This CDR3 has 15 amino acids. This CDR3 reads CASSDPRGIYQPQHF. The CDR3 bases are TGTGCCAGTAGCGACCCCAGGGGAATTTATCAGCCCCAGCATTTT. The whole variable domain, remainder taken from reference TRBV19 and TRBJ1-5, is DGGITQSPKYLFRKEGQNVTLSCEQNLNHDAMYWYRQDPGQGLRLIYYSQIVNDFQKGDIAEGYSVSREKKESFPLTVTSAQKNPTAFYLCASSDPRGIYQPQHFGDGTRLSIL.

The J gene is TRBJ2-2, the V gene TRBV5-1; D is perhaps TRBD2 (7 bases). The CDR3 is made up of 15 amino acids. Trimming took off 4 bases at V and 7 bases at J, with 17 bases between the two ends. The V gene's germline CDR1 is SGHRS and CDR2 YFSETQ. The CDR3 DNA sequence: TGCGCCAGCAGCCTCGAAGGGGGGGAGATCGGGGAGCTGTTTTTT. Translation gives CASSLEGGEIGELFF. The full variable domain, its missing parts supplied by reference TRBV5-1 and TRBJ2-2, is KAGVTQTPRYLIKTRGQQVTLSCSPISGHRSVSWYQQTPGQGLQFLFEYFSETQRNKGNFPGRFSGRQFSNSRSEMNVSTLELGDSALYLCASSLEGGEIGELFFGEGSRLTVL.

The chain couples TRBV21-1 to TRBJ1-5; the DNA was not compared with TRBD1, the D call given in the table. TRBV21-1 is noted as a pseudogene. CDR3 length: 17 residues. The CDR3 here is CASSDRQGKDSNQPQHF. For the CDR3, the DNA is TGTGCCAGCAGCGATAGACAGGGAAAAGATAGCAATCAGCCCCAGCATTTT.

The gene calls are TRBV7-9 and TRBJ1-2, with 8 bases matching TRBD1. From germline, CDR1 is SEHNR and CDR2 FQNEAQ (reference sequence). The CDR3 consists of 15 residues. V dropped 5 bases and J dropped 3; count of bases not matched to a gene: 8. The CDR3 nucleotides are TGTGCCAGCAGCGCACCGGACAGGGCGGACTATGGCTACACCTTC. As protein: CASSAPDRADYGYTF.

This clone appeared a single time. The chain recombines TRBV30 with TRBJ1-2; 7 nucleotides line up with TRBD1. With 3 bases clipped from V and 2 bases from J, the junction kept 18 bases outside the gene matches. The CDR3 sequence is 18 residues long. Germline V gene data show CDR1 as GTSNPN and CDR2 as SVGIG (reference sequence). The CDR3 region is CAWSEIRDRTPLNYGYTF. The CDR3 bases are TGTGCCTGGAGCGAAATCCGGGACAGAACCCCCCTAAACTATGGCTACACCTTC.

In its sample, this clone was seen once. The V and J genes are TRBV10-2 and TRBJ2-4; 10 positions match TRBD2. After removal of 5 bases from V and 6 bases from J, the junction contained 7 bases not matched to a gene. CDR1 WSHSY and CDR2 SAAADI come from the germline V gene. The CDR3 runs to 15 residues. The DNA of the CDR3 is TGCGCCAGCAGTTCACTAGCGGGATGGCGAAACATTCAGTACTTC. It is translated as CASSSLAGWRNIQYF.

This sequence joins TRBV27 and TRBJ2-1, with 9 bases fitting TRBD2. Germline-derived CDR1 and CDR2 are MNHEY and SMNVEV (reference sequence). The V segment lost 7 bases and the J segment 6 bases; nucleotides outside the gene matches: 4. The CDR3 sequence is 13 residues long. The CDR3 nucleotides read TGTGCCAGCAAGTTAGCGGGAGTCAATGAGCAGTTCTTC. Its translation: CASKLAGVNEQFF.

V and J are TRBV7-9 and TRBJ1-1; D not certain. The V end was cut by 1 base, the J end by 0 bases, with 12 bases between. The CDR3 is 16 amino acids. The V gene's germline CDR1 is SEHNR and CDR2 FQNEAQ (reference sequence). The CDR3 here is CASSLGSRGMNTEAFF. The CDR3 DNA sequence: TGTGCCAGCAGCTTAGGTTCGAGAGGCATGAACACTGAAGCTTTCTTT.

The chain uses TRBV6-5 and TRBJ2-6; D is unclear. V was shortened by 5 bases and J by 4 bases, with 9 bases between the two germline ends. The CDR3 totals 14 residues. The germline CDR1 and CDR2 sequences are MNHEY and SVGAGI. CDR3 in amino acids: CASSMSRGANVLTF. As DNA, the CDR3 is TGTGCCAGCAGTATGAGTCGAGGGGCCAACGTCCTGACTTTC.

The chain has TRBV24-1 and TRBJ1-2; possible D gene TRBD1, 6 bases. V gave up 2 bases and J gave up 4 bases, with 10 bases separating them. The germline V gene encodes CDR1 KGHDR and CDR2 SFDVKD. This CDR3 is built from 14 residues. The CDR3 here is CATSDSRTVYGYTF. The CDR3 region has the DNA TGTGCCACCAGTGATTCCCGGACAGTCTATGGCTACACCTTC.

The genes are TRBV5-1 and TRBJ1-1; TRBD1 aligns across 8 bases. CDR1 SGHRS and CDR2 YFSETQ come from the germline V gene. The CDR3 extends over 16 amino acids. The ends lost 2 bases at V and 7 bases at J; junction bases unmatched: 13. DNA of the CDR3: TGCGCCAGCAGCTTAAATTACGGACAGGGAATAATTGAAGCTTTCTTT. It specifies CASSLNYGQGIIEAFF. The whole variable domain, remainder taken from reference TRBV5-1 and TRBJ1-1, is KAGVTQTPRYLIKTRGQQVTLSCSPISGHRSVSWYQQTPGQGLQFLFEYFSETQRNKGNFPGRFSGRQFSNSRSEMNVSTLELGDSALYLCASSLNYGQGIIEAFFGQGTRLTVV.

This sequence joins TRBV3-1 (or the pseudogene TRBV3-2) and TRBJ2-7; D uncertain. The germline V gene has CDR1 LGHDT and CDR2 YNNKEL (reference sequence). There are 12 residues in the CDR3. Trimming took off 4 bases at V and 2 bases at J, with 6 bases between the two ends. CDR3 nucleotides: TGTGCCAGCAGCCTGCAGACCTACGAGCAGTACTTC. This codes for CASSLQTYEQYF.

The rearrangement joins TRBV19 to TRBJ2-7; D remains unclear. The ends were cut back, 1 base at V and 3 bases at J, with 7 bases in the middle. The CDR3 contains 13 residues. Germline V lookup: CDR1 LNHDA, CDR2 SQIVND (reference sequence). CDR3 residues: CASSIGHSYEQYF. Written as DNA, the CDR3 is TGTGCCAGTAGTATAGGGCACAGCTACGAGCAGTACTTC.

The genes are TRBV9 and TRBJ2-7; D gene unclear. Trimming cost V 3 bases and J 2 bases, with 3 bases left between them. Per the germline V gene, CDR1 is SGDLS and CDR2 is YYNGEE. This CDR3 comprises 11 residues. DNA of the CDR3: TGTGCCAGCAGCGCTGCCTACGAGCAGTACTTC. Protein sequence: CASSAAYEQYF.

V and J are TRBV6-5 and TRBJ2-5; no definite D call. CDR3 size: 13 residues. Germline V gene lookup returns CDR1 MNHEY and CDR2 SVGAGI. V was shortened by 8 bases and J by 5 bases, with 15 bases between the two germline ends. The CDR3 spells CASRTGSTETQYF. The CDR3 bases are TGTGCCAGCCGAACCGGGTCGACGGAGACCCAGTACTTC.

The J gene is TRBJ1-1, the V gene TRBV29-1; D is uncertain. The CDR3 has 12 residues. Trimming pared 4 bases from V and 1 base from J, leaving 7 bases between. The germline V gene has CDR1 SQVTM and CDR2 ANQGSEA. The CDR3, as DNA: TGCAGCGTTGTGAAGCAGAACACTGAAGCTTTCTTT. Translating it yields CSVVKQNTEAFF. The full variable domain, completed using reference TRBV29-1 and TRBJ1-1, is SAVISQKPSRDICQRGTSLTIQCQVDSQVTMMFWYRQQPGQSLTLIATANQGSEATYESGFVIDKFPISRPNLTFSTLTVSNMSPEDSSIYLCSVVKQNTEAFFGQGTRLTVV.

The chain combines TRBV7-6 with TRBJ1-1, with 7 bases fitting TRBD1. V trimming: 5 bases; J trimming: 4 bases; junction bases outside the gene matches: 4. The CDR3 is 13 residues long. Germline-derived CDR1 and CDR2 are SGHVS and FNYEAQ. This chain's CDR3 is CASSQGGGTEAFF. CDR3 nucleotides: TGTGCCAGCAGCCAGGGGGGAGGCACTGAAGCTTTCTTT.

This clone was recorded only once. Additional DNA sequences in this sample encode the identical CDR3. V gene TRBV29-1 combines with J gene TRBJ1-1, with 8 nucleotides matching TRBD1. V was clipped by 4 bases and J by 5 bases; unmatched bases: 3. This CDR3 comprises 12 residues. Germline assignment: CDR1 SQVTM and CDR2 ANQGSEA. CDR3 nucleotide sequence: TGCAGCGTTGGACAGGGGTGGACTGAAGCTTTCTTT. It translates to CSVGQGWTEAFF.

The chain couples TRBV19 to TRBJ2-1; D is perhaps TRBD1 (5 bases). V was trimmed by 5 bases and J by 2 bases, leaving 13 bases between them. Germline values: CDR1 LNHDA, CDR2 SQIVND (reference sequence). This CDR3 has 15 residues. The CDR3 region is CASSSPQEPYNEQFF. DNA of the CDR3: TGTGCCAGTAGTTCCCCACAGGAACCCTACAATGAGCAGTTCTTC. Together with reference TRBV19 and TRBJ2-1, the CDR3 gives the full variable domain: DGGITQSPKYLFRKEGQNVTLSCEQNLNHDAMYWYRQDPGQGLRLIYYSQIVNDFQKGDIAEGYSVSREKKESFPLTVTSAQKNPTAFYLCASSSPQEPYNEQFFGPGTRLTVL.

This chain joins TRBV2 and TRBJ1-2, with D perhaps matching TRBD1 (5 bases). The germline V gene has CDR1 SNHLY and CDR2 FYNNEI. CDR3 size: 13 residues. V lost 7 bases to trimming and J lost 5 bases, with 14 bases between them. As DNA, the CDR3 is TGTGCCAGCATCCCCTCTCGGGGGTATGGCTACACCTTC. The encoded protein is CASIPSRGYGYTF.